This T cell receptor beta chain was identified in a study of T cell responses to AZD1222 COVID-19 vaccine. Regarding the study as a whole: There were mostly white British donors and more females than males, and clonal diversity was possibly underestimated. Recipients of two AZD1222 doses showed rising Spike-specific TCR breadth and depth. Across spike, vaccine-associated CD4 TCRs were found, dominant at 160-218 and 743-854. Baseline seropositivity occurred in only a handful of AZD1222 recipients.

Remarks on this clone: Its target is unknown.

The method was immunoSEQ multiplex PCR; TCRdb's version includes in-frame clones alone and lacks a portion of them. The sample has about 160,000 clones, about 91% seen once. The sample in question was peripheral blood, obtained on day 0 of MenACWY control vaccination. This receptor was obtained from an adult in good health.

The CDR3 bases are TGTGCCAGCAGCCCCTCACCCCTCGACACTGAAGCTTTCTTT. This codes for CASSPSPLDTEAFF. V usage is TRBV9 and J usage is TRBJ1-1; D gene ambiguous. The CDR3 is 14 amino acids. V was pared by 4 bases and J by 3 bases, with 13 bases between. The germline gives CDR1 SGDLS, CDR2 YYNGEE.